These 20 T cell receptor beta chains share one sample of origin, sequenced in a study of graft-versus-host responses after intestinal transplantation. The method was immunoSEQ multiplex PCR; TCRdb's version includes in-frame clones alone and lacks a portion of them. Of around 100,000 clones in the sample, 93% were seen once. The antigens of these receptors remain unknown. The specimen comprised unstimulated CD8+ T cells sorted from spleen or lymph node cells, sampled before intestinal transplant. These receptors originate from a human donor who received an intestinal transplant.

The V call is TRBV7-2, the J call TRBJ1-1; perhaps TRBD1 as D (5 bases). The CDR3 has 17 amino acids. Trimming took off 5 bases at V and 1 base at J, with 20 bases between the two ends. Germline V CDR1 and CDR2: SGHTA, FQGNSA. The CDR3 loop reads CASSVRDRLVWNTEAFF. CDR3 DNA: TGTGCCAGCAGCGTCCGGGACCGTCTCGTGTGGAACACTGAAGCTTTCTTT.

V is TRBV5-5 and J is TRBJ2-7, with D hard to call. V was cut by 4 bases and J by 7 bases, with 12 bases left in between. This CDR3 has 12 amino acids. CDR1 SGHKS and CDR2 YYEKEE come from the germline V gene (reference sequence). CDR3 sequence reads: CASSLADREQYF. CDR3 bases: TGTGCCAGCAGCCTCGCCGACCGGGAGCAGTACTTC.

The CDR3 protein is CASSLTPRQGSPDNEQFF. CDR3 DNA sequence: TGTGCCAGCAGCCTAACTCCTCGACAGGGTTCCCCCGACAATGAGCAGTTCTTC. The chain links TRBV9 to TRBJ2-1, with 7 bases aligning to TRBD1. V shed 4 bases, J shed 5 bases, and the junction held 18 bases outside the gene matches. The CDR3 extends over 18 amino acids. Per the germline V gene, CDR1 is SGDLS and CDR2 is YYNGEE.

The rearrangement links TRBV7-9 to TRBJ2-2; 8 bases fit TRBD1. From germline, CDR1 is SEHNR and CDR2 FQNEAQ (reference sequence). The length of the CDR3 is 17 residues. Trimming removed 5 bases from V and 5 bases from J; junction bases left unmatched: 13. The CDR3 nucleotides are TGTGCCAGCAGCCCAAAGGCAGGGGGCCTCGAAACCGGGGAGCTGTTTTTT. Its protein is CASSPKAGGLETGELFF.

The chain has TRBV9 and TRBJ1-1, with D unclear. Per germline, CDR1 SGDLS and CDR2 YYNGEE. Trimming shortened V by 1 base and J by 1 base, and 8 bases separated the two germline ends. The CDR3 contains 14 residues. DNA for the CDR3: TGTGCCAGCAGCGTAAACGGGCAGAACACTGAAGCTTTCTTT. This encodes CASSVNGQNTEAFF.

The V and J genes are TRBV7-6 and TRBJ1-5; D is unresolved. There are 13 residues in the CDR3. Trimming took 1 base from V and 7 from J, leaving 8 bases between them. From germline, CDR1 is SGHVS and CDR2 FNYEAQ. The CDR3 loop reads CASSLEGGQPQHF. The CDR3 nucleotides read TGTGCCAGCAGCTTAGAAGGTGGACAGCCCCAGCATTTT.

The chain employs TRBV1 and TRBJ1-3. TRBV1 corresponds to a pseudogene. This CDR3 comprises 16 residues. CDR3 sequence: CTSSQDRISSGNTIYF. The CDR3 coding sequence is TGCACCAGCAGCCAAGATAGGATTAGCTCTGGAAACACCATATATTTT.

The chain couples TRBV2 to TRBJ1-3; D unresolved. The CDR3 is 14 residues long. V was shortened by 9 bases and J by 0 bases, with 12 bases between the two germline ends. Germline V lookup: CDR1 SNHLY, CDR2 FYNNEI. The chain's CDR3 is CARLSGNSGNTIYF. The CDR3 DNA follows: TGTGCCAGGCTATCCGGGAACTCTGGAAACACCATATATTTT.

The V gene is TRBV14, the J gene TRBJ1-1; D is ambiguous. This CDR3 is built from 13 residues. Between the trimmed V and J ends, which lost 1 base and 3 bases, there was a span of 6 bases. The germline gives CDR1 SGHDN, CDR2 FVKESK. The DNA for the CDR3 is TGTGCCAGCAGCCAAGGGTTGTACACTGAAGCTTTCTTT. Encoded protein: CASSQGLYTEAFF.

The rearrangement joins TRBV2 to TRBJ1-1, with D perhaps matching TRBD1 (5 bases). Looked up from germline, CDR1 is SNHLY and CDR2 is FYNNEI. V was trimmed by 6 bases and J by 3 bases, leaving 11 bases between them. CDR3 length equals 13 residues. The CDR3 reads CASRLRTHTEAFF. CDR3 nucleotides: TGTGCCAGCAGATTAAGGACACACACTGAAGCTTTCTTT.

V is TRBV29-1 and J is TRBJ2-7; perhaps TRBD2 as D (6 bases). From germline, CDR1 is SQVTM and CDR2 ANQGSEA. Trimming removed 0 bases at V and 8 bases at J, with 11 bases between. The CDR3 runs 12 residues. The CDR3 nucleotides are TGCAGCGTTGAAGATGGGGGGTTGCAGCAGTACTTC. Its translation is CSVEDGGLQQYF.

The V and J genes are TRBV4-1 and TRBJ1-1, with a weak D call TRBD1 (5 bases). The ends were cut back, 9 bases at V and 1 base at J, with 12 bases in the middle. Per the germline V gene, CDR1 is MGHRA and CDR2 is YSYEKL. CDR3 length equals 13 residues. The CDR3 loop reads CASGAGTNTEAFF. The CDR3 nucleotides read TGCGCCAGTGGGGCAGGAACGAACACTGAAGCTTTCTTT.

The chain uses TRBV6-6 and TRBJ1-1; D is uncertain. Germline lookup yields CDR1 MNHNY and CDR2 SVGAGI (reference sequence). The CDR3 is 15 amino acids. The V and J ends lost 8 bases and 4 bases respectively, with 20 bases between them. The CDR3 here is CASGLDSERSTEAFF. The CDR3 DNA sequence: TGTGCCAGCGGACTAGACTCCGAACGAAGCACTGAAGCTTTCTTT.

The genes are TRBV11-2 and TRBJ1-3; D ambiguous. From germline, CDR1 is SGHAT and CDR2 FQNNGV. The CDR3 loop spans 15 amino acids. Trimming shortened V by 1 base and J by 0 bases, and 7 bases separated the two germline ends. CDR3 coding DNA: TGTGCCAGCAGCTTAGGACGGAGCTCTGGAAACACCATATATTTT. Its protein product is CASSLGRSSGNTIYF.

The chain carries TRBV5-1 and TRBJ2-4; 8 nucleotides match TRBD1. The length of the CDR3 is 22 residues. With 0 bases clipped from V and 3 bases from J, the junction kept 23 bases outside the gene matches. Germline CDR1 and CDR2: SGHRS and YFSETQ. The CDR3 spells CASSLDPAGGERSPLGKNIQYF. The CDR3 DNA sequence: TGCGCCAGCAGCTTGGATCCGGCAGGGGGCGAAAGATCCCCCCTCGGCAAAAACATTCAGTACTTC. Supplemented by reference TRBV5-1 and TRBJ2-4, the full variable domain reads KAGVTQTPRYLIKTRGQQVTLSCSPISGHRSVSWYQQTPGQGLQFLFEYFSETQRNKGNFPGRFSGRQFSNSRSEMNVSTLELGDSALYLCASSLDPAGGERSPLGKNIQYFGAGTRLSVL.

This clone has just a few counts. The chain is built from TRBV14 and TRBJ2-3, with TRBD1 identical over 9 bases. There are 16 residues in the CDR3. Germline lookup yields CDR1 SGHDN and CDR2 FVKESK. Germline trimming cut 4 bases from V and 4 bases from J; bases unmatched to any gene: 9. CDR3 region: CASSPYSGQGPDTQYF. The CDR3 DNA follows: TGTGCCAGCAGCCCCTACTCGGGACAGGGCCCAGATACGCAGTATTTT.

The chain carries TRBV4-2 and TRBJ2-7; TRBD2 agrees at 11 bases. The CDR3 length is 14 residues. Germline V gene data show CDR1 as LGHNA and CDR2 as YNFKEQ. The ends lost 4 bases at V and 4 bases at J; junction bases unmatched: 3. CDR3 protein: CASSPGTSGYEQYF. CDR3 bases: TGTGCCAGCAGCCCGGGGACTAGCGGATACGAGCAGTACTTC.

The chain joins TRBV5-1 to TRBJ1-4, with D possibly being TRBD1 (5 bases). The germline V gene encodes CDR1 SGHRS and CDR2 YFSETQ. The CDR3 is 14 amino acids. With 6 bases removed from V and 2 bases from J, the gap between germline ends came to 11 bases. The CDR3 nucleotides read TGCGCCAGCACCAATGAGGGGACTAATGAAAAACTGTTTTTT. Translated: CASTNEGTNEKLFF. Combining the CDR3 with reference TRBV5-1 and TRBJ1-4 gives the whole variable domain KAGVTQTPRYLIKTRGQQVTLSCSPISGHRSVSWYQQTPGQGLQFLFEYFSETQRNKGNFPGRFSGRQFSNSRSEMNVSTLELGDSALYLCASTNEGTNEKLFFGSGTQLSVL.

The rearrangement joins TRBV7-2 to TRBJ2-5, with D tentatively TRBD2 (6 bases). Germline V gene lookup returns CDR1 SGHTA and CDR2 FQGNSA. CDR3 length equals 16 residues. Trimming stripped 0 bases from V and 2 bases from J, with 13 bases between. This chain's CDR3 is CASSLAWGEQQETQYF. CDR3 DNA: TGTGCCAGCAGCTTAGCGTGGGGGGAGCAACAAGAGACCCAGTACTTC.

This rearrangement joins TRBV29-1 to TRBJ1-1; a possible D gene is TRBD1 (5 bases). CDR3 size: 11 residues. Germline CDR1 is SQVTM and CDR2 is ANQGSEA. V dropped 3 bases and J dropped 10 bases, with 12 bases sitting between them. Here the CDR3 reads CSVDSPGGAFF. DNA for the CDR3: TGCAGCGTTGATTCTCCTGGGGGAGCTTTCTTT. Using reference TRBV29-1 and TRBJ1-1 for the parts outside the CDR3, the full variable domain is SAVISQKPSRDICQRGTSLTIQCQVDSQVTMMFWYRQQPGQSLTLIATANQGSEATYESGFVIDKFPISRPNLTFSTLTVSNMSPEDSSIYLCSVDSPGGAFFGQGTRLTVV.